This note documents a single T cell receptor (beta chain) sequence. Assay: immunoSEQ multiplex PCR; the TCRdb copy retains only in-frame clones and omits some. The sample records fewer than 200,000 clones, 90% to 95% being singletons. The trim removed 4 bases at V and 2 bases at J, leaving 8 bases unmatched. Germline V gene data show CDR1 as LGHDT and CDR2 as YNNKEL (reference sequence). This CDR3 spans 16 amino acids. The sample belongs to a study of control samples from healthy donors and cancer patients. Sequencing was performed on blood. The V and J genes are TRBV3-1 (or the pseudogene TRBV3-2) and TRBJ1-3, with 7 bases that match TRBD1. This clonotype originated in a woman aged 60-75 years in good health. CDR3 sequence reads: CASSPVVTGPGNTIYF. CDR3 DNA: TGTGCCAGCAGCCCGGTTGTGACAGGGCCTGGAAACACCATATATTTT.